This is a list of T cell receptor beta chains from one sample in a study of identical twins. TCRdb reprocessed the 5' RACE reads via MiXCR and lists one record per CDR3 protein. This sample has some 690,000 distinct CDR3 sequences, with around 21% found just once. These sequences were also reported in another study, on T cells expressing NK-cell markers.

The sample was PBMCs. The receptors shown here come from a young woman in good health. Both conserved end residues are part of each CDR3. Fields, in order: J gene, V gene, D gene, clone size, CDR3 protein, CDR3 DNA. The D gene is left open where the match is weak. A clone size is listed for some rows: how often the clone was seen (once, few, many), or a class if it is expanded.

TRBJ2-3,TRBV10-3,-,-,CAINTPSTDTQYF,TGTGCCATCAACACTCCTAGCACAGATACGCAGTATTTT
TRBJ2-2,TRBV7-2,-,-,CASSLEAGKTGELFF,TGTGCCAGCAGCTTAGAAGCAGGAAAAACCGGGGAGCTGTTTTTT
TRBJ2-3,TRBV29-1,-,many,CSAASVTSTDTQYF,TGCAGCGCAGCTAGCGTGACATCCACAGATACGCAGTATTTT
TRBJ2-5,TRBV5-1,-,-,CASSFAGSPQETQYF,TGCGCCAGCAGCTTCGCTGGGTCCCCCCAAGAGACCCAGTACTTC
TRBJ2-7,TRBV5-1,TRBD2,-,CASSLMTSEYEQYF,TGCGCCAGCAGCTTGATGACTAGCGAGTACGAGCAGTACTTC
TRBJ2-3,TRBV29-1,TRBD1,-,CSVAPDRGHTDTQYF,TGCAGCGTTGCCCCGGACAGGGGGCACACAGATACGCAGTATTTT
TRBJ2-1,TRBV20-1,-,-,CSARDRGGGIEGEQFF,TGCAGTGCTAGAGATCGTGGCGGGGGCATCGAGGGTGAGCAGTTCTTC
TRBJ2-5,TRBV10-3,-,-,CATGGGAPLGKTQYF,TGTGCCACTGGGGGGGGCGCACCCCTAGGAAAGACCCAGTACTTC
TRBJ1-1,TRBV5-1,TRBD1,few,CASRGGQEMNTEAFF,TGCGCCAGCAGGGGAGGACAGGAGATGAACACTGAAGCTTTCTTT
TRBJ2-7,TRBV20-1,-,many,CSVPDGTYEQYF,TGCAGTGTTCCCGACGGAACCTACGAGCAGTACTTC
TRBJ2-2,TRBV10-3,-,-,CAISPAGRTGELFF,TGTGCCATCAGTCCGGCCGGCCGCACCGGGGAGCTGTTTTTT
TRBJ1-6,TRBV12-3/TRBV12-4,-,-,CASRELNSPLHF,TGTGCCAGCCGGGAGTTAAATTCACCCCTCCACTTT
TRBJ2-7,TRBV13,-,-,CAISPGLITYEQYF,TGTGCCATCAGTCCGGGACTGATAACCTACGAGCAGTACTTC
TRBJ2-3,TRBV20-1,-,few,CSANRRPSSRGDTQYF,TGCAGTGCTAACCGAAGACCCTCTAGCCGGGGGGATACGCAGTATTTT
TRBJ2-2,TRBV5-1,TRBD2,few,CASSKLAGGGTGELFF,TGCGCCAGCAGCAAACTAGCGGGAGGAGGCACCGGGGAGCTGTTTTTT